The clone carrying this T cell receptor (beta chain) showed up just a few times. Its antigen is unknown. The data were obtained in a study of response to subunit inactivated influenza vaccine. Study results and caveats: That few new T cells are recruited by each seasonal influenza vaccination was the authors' suggestion.

TCRdb ran MiXCR on the RT-PCR reads and lists one entry per CDR3 protein. The table records 550,000 to 600,000 distinct CDR3 sequences, roughly 12% of them present only once. This CDR3 has 16 residues. V was clipped by 6 bases and J by 4 bases; unmatched bases: 13. Germline CDR1 reads MDHEN; CDR2 reads SYDVKM. Source: PBMCs from blood, taken on the day of vaccination. This TCR derives from a man between 50 and 59 years old who received an inactivated influenza vaccine. The gene calls are TRBV28 and TRBJ2-7; TRBD1 matches at 9 bases. In nucleotides, the CDR3 is TGTGCCAGCAGACCCCCACCGGGACAGGGTGATTACGAGCAGTACTTC. Protein product: CASRPPPGQGDYEQYF.